Listed here is a single TCR beta chain. Its antigen is unidentified. This sample is part of a study of T cells expressing NK-cell markers. Study-level background: HCMV seropositivity marked most of the eight sequenced donors; one was seronegative. General observations from the study: NKG2C+ dominant clonotype frequencies in 5 or 6 donors were about 1.0-8% of CD8+ T cells. Several of the donors also had these clonotypes leading their CD3+CD56-NKG2C+ fraction.

CDR1 SGHTA and CDR2 FQGNSA come from the germline V gene. This CDR3 has 15 amino acids. UMI-tagged 5'RACE template switching yielded the TCR beta cDNA. TCRdb reworked the 5' RACE reads into one entry per CDR3 protein, no DNA. The sample features 250,000 to 300,000 distinct CDR3 sequences, with about 0.4% in its top ten. This clonotype was sampled from a man younger than 30 in good health. The gene calls are TRBV7-2 and TRBJ2-1; TCRdb selects TRBD2, and the lack of DNA leaves this call unchecked. Sequenced sample: blood T cells: a sorted CD56 or NKG2C T cell subset, CD4+ or CD8+ T cells, or bulk PBMC T cells (not recorded which). CDR3 sequence reads: CASSLAGLAWNEQFF.